This T cell receptor (beta chain) was captured by sequencing in a study of human T cells and chemical hapten exposure. General observations from the study: Against controls, expanded TCRs gave rise to significantly more large CDR3 similarity clusters. No shift was seen in TCRs above 1 in 1000 frequency with DPC sensitization.

The CDR3 consists of 16 residues. The J segment lost 3 bases and the V segment lost 6 bases, leaving 11 bases of the junction unmatched. Germline loops: CDR1 MNHEY, CDR2 SMNVEV (reference sequence). Authors' processing steps: A typical sample had 95,638 TCRs, with roughly 23,224 to 690,600 overall. TCRdb recomputed calls from the RACE reads with MiXCR, one row per CDR3 protein. Clone size and V and J calls follow TCRdb, not the original study. The sample carries under 450,000 distinct CDR3 sequences, about 6% recorded once. This clonotype was counted ten times or more. The antigen is undetermined. The time point is: patch test 2, 6 weeks after DPC sensitization. Treatment of the sample: therapeutic diphenylcyclopropenone sensitization with weekly scalp DPC.

This receptor was identified in a woman in her late teens or twenties with alopecia areata. Some clones in this sample may be carry-over from other donors' samples. This sample comprised whole blood, obtained in connection with sensitization to the hapten diphenylcyclopropenone (DPC). This sequence joins TRBV27 and TRBJ1-2; TRBD1 agrees at 9 bases. CDR3 in DNA: TGTGCCAGCAGCCTCACGATGGGACAGGGCTACTATGGCTACACCTTC. It translates to CASSLTMGQGYYGYTF.